Listed below are T cell receptor beta chains from one sample, sequenced in a study of blood T cell repertoires in COVID-19. The method was immunoSEQ multiplex PCR; TCRdb's version includes in-frame clones alone and lacks a portion of them. The repertoire holds around 270,000 clones, with around 90% as singletons. The sample was peripheral blood. The source of these receptors is a person under 35 with COVID-19, enrolled during active disease. Each CDR3 is given with its conserved first and last residue. Fields, in order: V gene, clone size, D gene, J gene, CDR3 protein, CDR3 DNA. A D gene is named only where the DNA matches it firmly. The size field is filled for only some rows; it gives once, few, many or a size class.

TRBV6-2/TRBV6-3,-,-,TRBJ1-5,CASSYQRNRGGARNQPQHF,TGTGCCAGCAGTTACCAGAGAAACCGCGGGGGGGCTCGCAATCAGCCCCAGCATTTT
TRBV6-5,once,-,TRBJ2-4,CASSGVDNIQYF,TGTGCCAGCAGCGGGGTTGATAACATTCAGTACTTC
TRBV5-1,-,TRBD1,TRBJ1-2,CASSLGFGAGGLGHYGYTF,TGCGCCAGCAGCTTGGGATTCGGGGCAGGGGGCCTAGGGCACTATGGCTACACCTTC
TRBV5-1,-,TRBD2,TRBJ2-1,CASGGDASYNEQFF,TGCGCCAGCGGGGGGGACGCGAGCTACAATGAGCAGTTCTTC
TRBV2,-,-,TRBJ2-7,CASAGGTREQYF,TGTGCCAGTGCCGGGGGAACTCGGGAGCAGTACTTC
TRBV4-1,-,TRBD2,TRBJ2-1,CASSQTGGDYNEQFF,TGCGCCAGCAGCCAGACGGGAGGGGATTACAATGAGCAGTTCTTC
TRBV15,-,TRBD1,TRBJ2-7,CATSRKRGTGLTYEQYF,TGTGCCACCAGCAGAAAAAGAGGGACAGGCCTAACCTACGAGCAGTACTTC
TRBV27,once,-,TRBJ2-7,CASSLAGRAYEQYF,TGTGCCAGCAGTTTAGCTGGCAGGGCCTACGAGCAGTACTTC
TRBV19,-,-,TRBJ1-2,CASSPSTPDYGYTF,TGTGCCAGTAGTCCGAGTACGCCCGACTATGGCTACACCTTC
TRBV30,-,-,TRBJ2-1,CAWMDSGIYNEQFF,TGTGCCTGGATGGACAGCGGGATCTACAATGAGCAGTTCTTC
TRBV24-1,-,-,TRBJ2-1,CATSDLTANSYNEQFF,TGTGCCACCAGTGATTTGACTGCCAACTCCTACAATGAGCAGTTCTTC
TRBV30,-,-,TRBJ2-7,CAWSVQLYEQYF,TGTGCCTGGAGTGTACAACTATACGAGCAGTACTTC
TRBV19,once,TRBD2,TRBJ2-2,CASSSGRNTGELFF,TGTGCCAGTAGTAGCGGGAGAAACACCGGGGAGCTGTTTTTT
TRBV12-3/TRBV12-4,-,-,TRBJ2-1,CASSRNRYNEQFF,TGTGCCAGCAGTCGTAACAGGTACAATGAGCAGTTCTTC
TRBV7-2,-,-,TRBJ1-5,CASSLYNQPQHF,TGTGCCAGCAGCTTATACAATCAGCCCCAGCATTTT
TRBV5-1,-,-,TRBJ1-2,CASSLGADNYGYTF,TGCGCCAGCAGCTTGGGGGCCGACAACTATGGCTACACCTTC
TRBV9,once,TRBD2,TRBJ2-1,CASSVSGTTYEQFF,TGTGCCAGCAGCGTTTCCGGGACTACCTATGAGCAGTTCTTC
TRBV7-2,-,-,TRBJ1-2,CASSLNLRGYTF,TGTGCCAGCAGCTTAAACCTGCGTGGCTACACCTTC
TRBV19,-,-,TRBJ1-5,CASRTRGAWGNQPQHF,TGTGCCAGTAGGACCCGGGGGGCGTGGGGCAATCAGCCCCAGCATTTT
TRBV19,-,TRBD1,TRBJ2-3,CASSTGTGEGDTQYF,TGTGCCAGTAGTACCGGGACAGGGGAAGGAGATACGCAGTATTTT
TRBV5-5,-,-,TRBJ1-2,CASSLLQGPRCGYTF,TGTGCCAGCAGCTTGCTCCAGGGTCCTAGGTGTGGCTACACCTTC
TRBV7-2,-,TRBD1,TRBJ2-3,CASSSPGQGGDTQYF,TGTGCCAGCAGCTCCCCCGGACAGGGGGGAGATACGCAGTATTTT
TRBV3-1/TRBV3-2,-,-,TRBJ1-2,CASSGGDYGYTF,TGTGCCAGCAGCGGGGGGGACTATGGCTACACCTTC
TRBV7-2,-,-,TRBJ1-2,CASSLDRDYGYTF,TGTGCCAGCAGCTTAGACAGGGACTATGGCTACACCTTC
TRBV18,-,-,TRBJ1-1,CASSPPQSSNTEAFF,TGTGCCAGCTCACCTCCACAGTCCTCTAACACTGAAGCTTTCTTT
TRBV7-2,-,TRBD2,TRBJ2-7,CASSIQREGPYEQYF,TGTGCCAGCAGCATCCAGCGGGAGGGCCCATACGAGCAGTACTTC
TRBV5-5,-,-,TRBJ1-4,CASSLVPATNEKLFF,TGTGCCAGCAGCTTGGTTCCCGCAACTAATGAAAAACTGTTTTTT
TRBV2,once,TRBD2,TRBJ2-1,CASIQAGGYNEQFF,TGTGCCAGCATACAAGCGGGAGGTTACAATGAGCAGTTCTTC
TRBV6-6,-,-,TRBJ2-5,CASSRIMALSQETQYF,TGTGCCAGCAGTCGAATAATGGCATTATCCCAAGAGACCCAGTACTTC
TRBV4-2,-,TRBD1,TRBJ2-5,CASSQDVRDRGETQYF,TGTGCCAGCAGCCAAGACGTGAGGGACAGGGGAGAGACCCAGTACTTC
TRBV7-9,-,-,TRBJ1-2,CASPLRGTLDYGYTF,TGTGCCAGCCCCTTGCGGGGAACCCTTGACTATGGCTACACCTTC
TRBV5-8,-,-,TRBJ2-3,CASSLVSGSTDTQYF,TGTGCCAGCAGCTTGGTTAGCGGCTCCACAGATACGCAGTATTTT